The following is a TCR beta chain sequence with its context. Antigen unknown. cDNA synthesis used the whole RNA isolate, giving expressed TCRB sequences. Some 3.6 million reads was the average for naive, central memory and regulatory T cell samples. Sequencing was performed with immunoSEQ multiplex PCR; in TCRdb, only in-frame clones are kept and a portion is missing. The sample consists of around 330,000 clones, roughly 9.6% of them appearing once. These data are taken from a study of beta chain features in type 1 diabetes. Broader study findings: Patients with Type 1 diabetes showed moderately but significantly shorter TCRB CDR3s in all four CD4+ subsets.

The V and J ends lost 4 bases and 2 bases, in that order; junction bases with no gene match: 5. The V gene's germline CDR1 is SQVTM and CDR2 ANQGSEA. The CDR3 runs 13 residues. Sorted cells reached over 95% purity in every population. This TCR was sampled from a woman in her 30s in good health. Material for sequencing was naive CD4+ T cells from blood. The chain recombines TRBV29-1 with TRBJ2-7, with 7 bases aligning to TRBD2. Here the CDR3 reads CSVGGGTTYEQYF. The CDR3 bases are TGCAGCGTTGGGGGCGGGACTACCTACGAGCAGTACTTC.